A single sample gave rise to the 31 T cell receptor beta chains below, sequenced in a study of shared clonotypes between healthy human individuals. The data were produced by immunoSEQ multiplex PCR, yet TCRdb's version contains in-frame clones alone and is incomplete. The table lists about 480,000 clones, approximately 85% of them singletons. The sequenced sample was PBMCs. All receptors derive from a woman in her 40s in good health. Some clones in this sample may be carry-over from other donors' samples.

The genes are TRBV4-1 and TRBJ1-1; D possibly corresponds to TRBD1 (6 bases). Trimming pared 1 base from V and 1 base from J, leaving 13 bases between. The V gene's germline CDR1 is MGHRA and CDR2 YSYEKL. This CDR3 contains 16 residues. This CDR3 is CASSQVPRGWNTEAFF. The DNA for the CDR3 is TGCGCCAGCAGCCAAGTCCCCAGGGGTTGGAACACTGAAGCTTTCTTT.

The chain employs TRBV27 and TRBJ2-1; 8 nucleotides align to TRBD1. V lost 7 bases to trimming and J lost 0 bases; unmatched junction nucleotides: 5. The germline gives CDR1 MNHEY, CDR2 SMNVEV (reference sequence). CDR3 length: 15 residues. The CDR3 here is CASKKGQASYNEQFF. The CDR3 DNA sequence: TGTGCCAGCAAAAAGGGACAGGCCTCCTACAATGAGCAGTTCTTC.

The V gene is TRBV29-1, the J gene TRBJ2-3; perhaps TRBD1 as D (6 bases). The CDR3 is 13 amino acids. V was pared by 1 base and J by 4 bases, with 9 bases between. CDR1 and CDR2 (germline): SQVTM, ANQGSEA. The CDR3 spells CSVEGPGADTQYF. The CDR3 DNA sequence: TGCAGCGTTGAAGGCCCAGGGGCAGATACGCAGTATTTT.

V gene TRBV9 combines with J gene TRBJ2-7, with 9 positions matching TRBD1. Germline CDR1 is SGDLS and CDR2 is YYNGEE. The CDR3 is 15 residues long. With V trimmed by 0 bases and J by 2 bases, 3 bases remained unmatched. CDR3 region: CASSVAGTGTYEQYF. The CDR3 coding sequence is TGTGCCAGCAGCGTAGCTGGGACAGGGACCTACGAGCAGTACTTC. Variable domain in full (rest from reference TRBV9 and TRBJ2-7): DSGVTQTPKHLITATGQRVTLRCSPRSGDLSVYWYQQSLDQGLQFLIQYYNGEERAKGNILERFSAQQFPDLHSELNLSSLELGDSALYFCASSVAGTGTYEQYFGPGTRLTVT.

This sequence joins TRBV4-2 and TRBJ2-1; D is unresolved. This CDR3 spans 15 amino acids. V shed 1 base and J shed 0 bases, with 7 bases lying between them. CDR1 is LGHNA and CDR2 is YNFKEQ in the germline V gene. CDR3 amino acids: CASSQGEPSYNEQFF. CDR3 in DNA: TGTGCCAGCAGCCAAGGTGAACCCTCCTACAATGAGCAGTTCTTC.

This chain links TRBV30 with TRBJ2-3; perhaps TRBD1 as D (6 bases). Germline CDR1 is GTSNPN and CDR2 is SVGIG (reference sequence). Trimming removed 5 bases at V and 2 bases at J, with 11 bases between. The CDR3 has 13 residues. DNA for the CDR3: TGTGCCTGGTCGACAGGTACCACAGATACGCAGTATTTT. Translated: CAWSTGTTDTQYF.

The gene calls are TRBV2 and TRBJ2-2, with D possibly TRBD2 on 6 matching bases. Germline CDR1 and CDR2: SNHLY and FYNNEI. The CDR3 consists of 14 residues. Trimming pared 4 bases from V and 5 bases from J, leaving 11 bases between. The CDR3 region is CASSGVAETGELFF. As DNA, the CDR3 is TGTGCCAGCAGTGGGGTAGCGGAGACCGGGGAGCTGTTTTTT.

The chain uses TRBV27 and TRBJ2-7; 12 nucleotides line up with TRBD2. V lost 6 bases to trimming and J lost 5 bases; unmatched junction nucleotides: 11. This CDR3 region has 16 residues. From germline, CDR1 is MNHEY and CDR2 SMNVEV (reference sequence). DNA for the CDR3: TGTGCCAGCAGACCAAGACTAGCGGGAGATCGCGACGAGCAGTACTTC. Its translation: CASRPRLAGDRDEQYF.

V gene TRBV9 combines with J gene TRBJ2-5, with a possible D match to TRBD2 (6 bases). V lost 4 bases to trimming and J lost 2 bases, with 12 bases between them. Germline assignment: CDR1 SGDLS and CDR2 YYNGEE. The CDR3 has 14 amino acids. The CDR3 DNA reads TGTGCCAGCAGCCCCTCTGGAGGGCAAGAGACCCAGTACTTC. This codes for CASSPSGGQETQYF.

The chain employs TRBV9 and TRBJ2-7; the match to TRBD2 covers 7 bases. From germline, CDR1 is SGDLS and CDR2 YYNGEE. Trimming at V came to 3 bases and at J to 0 bases, leaving 6 bases not matched to a gene. The CDR3 totals 15 residues. In nucleotides, the CDR3 is TGTGCCAGCAGCGCTAGCGGCTCATACTCCTACGAGCAGTACTTC. It encodes CASSASGSYSYEQYF.

This chain uses TRBV29-1 with TRBJ2-7; 7 bases match TRBD2. Germline assignment: CDR1 SQVTM and CDR2 ANQGSEA. The J segment lost 4 bases and the V segment lost 6 bases, leaving 9 bases of the junction unmatched. CDR3 length: 13 residues. The CDR3 loop reads CSVGGGLEYEQYF. The CDR3 nucleotides are TGCAGCGTGGGGGGGGGACTCGAGTACGAGCAGTACTTC.

The J gene is TRBJ1-1, the V gene TRBV18; 7 positions match TRBD1. Trimming removed 5 bases from V and 3 bases from J; junction bases left unmatched: 6. The CDR3 spans 14 residues. Germline CDR1 KGHSH, CDR2 LQKENI. CDR3 sequence reads: CASSAITGDTEAFF. The CDR3 nucleotides are TGTGCCAGCTCAGCAATTACAGGGGACACTGAAGCTTTCTTT.

This chain joins TRBV18 and TRBJ1-1, with TRBD1 matching 7 bases. This CDR3 is 17 amino acids long. V shed 1 base, J shed 0 bases, and the junction held 8 bases outside the gene matches. Per the germline V gene, CDR1 is KGHSH and CDR2 is LQKENI. Here the CDR3 DNA reads TGTGCCAGCTCACCACGGGACAGAAATAGGATGAACACTGAAGCTTTCTTT. Translated: CASSPRDRNRMNTEAFF.

This rearrangement joins TRBV6-6 to TRBJ2-7; D is unclear. CDR3 length: 14 amino acids. Looked up from germline, CDR1 is MNHNY and CDR2 is SVGAGI (reference sequence). V was trimmed by 0 bases and J by 1 base, leaving 7 bases between them. CDR3 DNA sequence: TGTGCCAGCAGTTACTCGCCAACATCCTACGAGCAGTACTTC. Protein: CASSYSPTSYEQYF.

V and J are TRBV11-3 and TRBJ1-1; weak D call: TRBD1 (5 bases). The V gene's germline CDR1 is SGHNT and CDR2 YENEEA. CDR3 length: 14 amino acids. V was clipped by 5 bases and J by 5 bases, with 15 bases between them. This CDR3 reads CASSPRGAWTEAFF. In DNA, the CDR3 is TGTGCCAGCAGCCCTCGAGGGGCTTGGACTGAAGCTTTCTTT. Variable domain in full (rest from reference TRBV11-3 and TRBJ1-1): EAGVVQSPRYKIIEKKQPVAFWCNPISGHNTLYWYLQNLGQGPELLIRYENEEAVDDSQLPKDRFSAERLKGVDSTLKIQPAELGDSAVYLCASSPRGAWTEAFFGQGTRLTVV.

The chain has TRBV11-2 and TRBJ2-7; TRBD2 matches 9 bases. This CDR3 has 17 residues. Germline V gene data show CDR1 as SGHAT and CDR2 as FQNNGV. V shed 2 bases and J 0 bases; nucleotides not matched to a gene: 8. The CDR3 here is CASSLRASGTTSYEQYF. The CDR3 nucleotides read TGTGCCAGCAGCTTAAGGGCTAGCGGGACCACCTCCTACGAGCAGTACTTC.

This chain links TRBV7-3 with TRBJ2-1; 8 bases map to TRBD1. The CDR3 totals 17 residues. The V segment lost 1 base and the J segment 7 bases; nucleotides outside the gene matches: 12. Germline V gene lookup returns CDR1 SGHTA and CDR2 FQGTGA. CDR3 in DNA: TGTGCCAGCAGCTTAAAGACAGGGGCCCTCCGGGGAAATGAGCAGTTCTTC. Protein sequence: CASSLKTGALRGNEQFF.

The V and J genes are TRBV6-1 and TRBJ2-7; possible D gene TRBD1, 5 bases. V gave up 8 bases and J gave up 0 bases, with 14 bases separating them. The CDR3 is 14 residues long. CDR1 and CDR2 from the germline V gene are MNHNS and SASEGT. The CDR3 reads CASSQDKSSYEQYF. CDR3 bases: TGTGCCAGCTCCCAGGACAAGAGCTCCTACGAGCAGTACTTC.

The count of this clone is one. The V call is TRBV5-1, the J call TRBJ2-3; a possible D gene is TRBD1 (5 bases). Germline V gene lookup returns CDR1 SGHRS and CDR2 YFSETQ. The ends were cut back, 3 bases at V and 1 base at J, with 12 bases in the middle. CDR3 length equals 15 residues. CDR3 coding DNA: TGCGCCAGCAGCTCGCAAGGGGCGGGCACAGATACGCAGTATTTT. This sequence encodes CASSSQGAGTDTQYF. Full variable domain (remainder filled in from reference TRBV5-1 and TRBJ2-3): KAGVTQTPRYLIKTRGQQVTLSCSPISGHRSVSWYQQTPGQGLQFLFEYFSETQRNKGNFPGRFSGRQFSNSRSEMNVSTLELGDSALYLCASSSQGAGTDTQYFGPGTRLTVL.

CDR3 amino acids: CASSNAYLLDNEQFF. The CDR3 DNA reads as TGTGCCAGCAGCAACGCCTACTTACTAGACAATGAGCAGTTCTTC. J is TRBJ2-1 and V is TRBV5-6; D is possibly TRBD2 (5 bases). The length of the CDR3 is 15 residues. Germline assignment: CDR1 SGHDT and CDR2 YYEEEE. Trimming removed 4 bases from V and 5 bases from J, with 16 bases in between.

V and J are TRBV5-6 and TRBJ1-6, with D possibly being TRBD1 (5 bases). This CDR3 has 15 residues. The V end lost 2 bases, the J end lost 8 bases, and 14 bases lay between the germline ends. Germline V CDR1 and CDR2: SGHDT, YYEEEE. CDR3 residues: CASSFSEQAYSPLHF. The CDR3 nucleotides read TGTGCCAGCAGCTTCAGCGAACAGGCATATTCACCCCTCCACTTT.

The CDR3 protein is CASSLDPSGRASGELFF. The CDR3 DNA follows: TGTGCCAGCAGCTTAGATCCTAGCGGGAGGGCTAGTGGGGAGCTGTTTTTT. The gene calls are TRBV7-2 and TRBJ2-2; 12 bases line up with TRBD2. This CDR3 has 17 residues. Germline CDR1 is SGHTA and CDR2 is FQGNSA. V was clipped by 1 base and J by 8 bases; unmatched bases: 8.

As for this clone: This CDR3 is also generated by other DNA sequences in the sample. The chain employs TRBV28 and TRBJ2-7, with D tentatively TRBD1 (5 bases). Germline CDR1 and CDR2: MDHEN and SYDVKM. The CDR3 totals 14 residues. The V and J ends lost 3 bases and 6 bases respectively, with 15 bases between them. The CDR3 protein is CASSFPGRAGEQYF. CDR3 nucleotides: TGTGCCAGCAGTTTCCCCGGCAGGGCCGGCGAGCAGTACTTC.

The table lists this clone with a count of one. The chain is built from TRBV10-3 and TRBJ2-7; D is ambiguous. The CDR3 has 16 amino acids. Germline CDR1 reads ENHRY; CDR2 reads SYGVKD. V was shortened by 8 bases and J by 0 bases, with 20 bases between the two germline ends. Here the CDR3 DNA reads TGTGCCATCCAGCGTCGCTTAGTGGAGAGCTCCTACGAGCAGTACTTC. This translates into CAIQRRLVESSYEQYF.

V and J are TRBV28 and TRBJ1-1; a possible D gene is TRBD1 (5 bases). The V gene lost 8 bases and the J gene lost 0 bases, with 13 bases spanning the gap. Germline CDR1 MDHEN, CDR2 SYDVKM. This CDR3 is 14 amino acids long. The CDR3 protein is CASSRQSLNTEAFF. The CDR3 bases are TGTGCCAGCTCACGACAGTCGTTGAACACTGAAGCTTTCTTT.

CDR3 bases: TGTGCCAGCGCTGGACAGATGAACACTGAAGCTTTCTTT. As protein: CASAGQMNTEAFF. The chain is built from TRBV6-1 and TRBJ1-1; D might be TRBD1 (6 bases). CDR1 is MNHNS and CDR2 is SASEGT in the germline V gene. The CDR3 totals 13 residues. Between the trimmed V and J ends, which lost 8 bases and 0 bases, there was a span of 10 bases.

V is TRBV5-4 and J is TRBJ1-4, with TRBD1 identical over 9 bases. V gave up 0 bases and J gave up 7 bases; unmatched junction bases: 4. Germline CDR1 reads SGHNT; CDR2 reads YYREEE (reference sequence). The CDR3 is made up of 15 amino acids. CDR3 sequence reads: CASSLGDRATEKLFF. In DNA, the CDR3 is TGTGCCAGCAGCTTGGGGGACAGGGCTACTGAAAAACTGTTTTTT.

This chain joins TRBV29-1 and TRBJ2-3; TRBD1 aligns across 9 bases. Losses at the gene ends were 4 bases for V and 0 bases for J; bases not matched to a gene: 5. The CDR3 has 15 residues. From germline, CDR1 is SQVTM and CDR2 ANQGSEA. The CDR3 spells CSVVPGTGSTDTQYF. In DNA, the CDR3 is TGCAGCGTTGTCCCCGGGACAGGGAGCACAGATACGCAGTATTTT.

This clone was seen only once. This chain links TRBV5-4 with TRBJ2-7, with D tentatively TRBD2 (6 bases). The germline V gene has CDR1 SGHNT and CDR2 YYREEE (reference sequence). V gave up 2 bases and J gave up 4 bases, with 13 bases separating them. The CDR3 runs 14 residues. CDR3 sequence: CASSLSSGAYEQYF. In DNA form, the CDR3 reads TGTGCCAGCAGCTTAAGTAGCGGAGCTTACGAGCAGTACTTC.

The chain combines TRBV2 with TRBJ2-1; a possible D gene is TRBD1 (7 bases). The V gene's germline CDR1 is SNHLY and CDR2 FYNNEI. Trimming pared 4 bases from V and 4 bases from J, leaving 14 bases between. The CDR3 has 15 residues. This CDR3 is CASSGSPGGYNEQFF. CDR3 DNA: TGTGCCAGCAGTGGTTCCCCAGGGGGGTACAATGAGCAGTTCTTC.

In its sample, this clone was seen a few times. J is TRBJ1-4 and V is TRBV25-1, with D hard to call. The CDR3 contains 14 residues. Germline CDR1 reads MGHDK; CDR2 reads SYGVNS. V was trimmed by 5 bases and J by 5 bases, leaving 12 bases between them. Written as DNA, the CDR3 is TGTGCCAGCAGTTTTTCAGTGACAAATGAAAAACTGTTTTTT. This codes for CASSFSVTNEKLFF.